The 5 T cell receptor beta chains below were found in one sample sequenced in a study of OX40 agonist ivuxolimab in advanced cancers. Sequencing used immunoSEQ multiplex PCR; TCRdb keeps in-frame clones, though not all of them. The table includes roughly 54,000 clones, 85% to 90% detected once. Sequencing was performed on CD4+ or CD8+ T cells sorted from blood, taken in a trial of the OX40 agonist ivuxolimab. The origin of the receptors is an adult with an advanced solid tumor such as melanoma, head and neck, liver or kidney cancer.

The J gene is TRBJ2-2, the V gene TRBV5-6; D remains unclear. The CDR3 loop spans 12 amino acids. V was trimmed by 5 bases and J by 6 bases, leaving 8 bases between them. The germline V gene has CDR1 SGHDT and CDR2 YYEEEE. CDR3 bases: TGTGCCAGCAGTTCAGGTGCCGGGGAGCTGTTTTTT. Amino acids: CASSSGAGELFF.

Here the CDR3 DNA reads TGCAGCGTTGAGGGGGTGGCAGATACGCAGTATTTT. Its protein product is CSVEGVADTQYF. The chain recombines TRBV29-1 with TRBJ2-3, with D possibly being TRBD1 or TRBD2 (5 bases each). V was cut by 3 bases and J by 4 bases, with 8 bases left in between. CDR3 length: 12 residues. The germline V gene encodes CDR1 SQVTM and CDR2 ANQGSEA.

V usage is TRBV7-9 and J usage is TRBJ2-5, with 10 positions matching TRBD1. The CDR3 has 15 amino acids. After removal of 5 bases from V and 6 bases from J, the junction contained 9 bases not matched to a gene. Germline V CDR1 and CDR2: SEHNR, FQNEAQ (reference sequence). CDR3 loop: CASSPGGTGVKTQYF. The CDR3 nucleotides read TGTGCCAGCAGCCCAGGCGGGACAGGGGTGAAGACCCAGTACTTC.

The chain carries TRBV30 and TRBJ2-1; no clear D. The CDR3 sequence is 9 residues long. Trimming removed 5 bases at V and 9 bases at J, with 5 bases between. Germline loops: CDR1 GTSNPN, CDR2 SVGIG (reference sequence). CDR3 residues: CAWGSEQFF. The CDR3 DNA is TGTGCCTGGGGCTCTGAGCAGTTCTTC.

This sequence joins TRBV4-1 and TRBJ2-1; the match to TRBD2 covers 7 bases. The length of the CDR3 is 15 residues. The V gene end was trimmed by 1 base and the J gene end by 2 bases; junction bases not matched to a gene: 2. Looked up from germline, CDR1 is MGHRA and CDR2 is YSYEKL. The CDR3 DNA reads as TGCGCCAGCAGCCAAGCTCTAGCGGCCTACAATGAGCAGTTCTTC. Amino acids: CASSQALAAYNEQFF.